These T cell receptor beta chains were read from a single sample in a study of T cell responses to AZD1222 COVID-19 vaccine. Sequencing was performed with immunoSEQ multiplex PCR; in TCRdb, only in-frame clones are kept and a portion is missing. The sample holds roughly 150,000 clones, 80% to 95% seen once. This sample comprised peripheral blood, obtained 28 days after the second AZD1222 dose. These receptors were obtained from an adult who received the AZD1222 COVID-19 vaccine. Each CDR3 is given with its conserved first and last residue. Each record gives: clone size, V gene, J gene, CDR3 length, D gene, CDR3 protein, CDR3 DNA. The D gene is left open where the match is weak. Clone size is given for some rows only: seen once, a few or many times, or a class if the clone is expanded.

abundance: NA; v_gene: TRBV27; j_gene: TRBJ1-2; len: 14; d_gene: NA; CDR3aa: CASSLRARGNGYTF; CDR3nt: TGTGCCAGCAGTTTGAGGGCCCGCGGGAATGGCTACACCTTC
abundance: NA; v_gene: TRBV5-4; j_gene: TRBJ2-7; len: 14; d_gene: TRBD1; CDR3aa: CASKPTGGSYEQYF; CDR3nt: TGTGCCAGCAAACCAACAGGGGGCTCCTACGAGCAGTACTTC
abundance: NA; v_gene: TRBV2; j_gene: TRBJ1-5; len: 13; d_gene: NA; CDR3aa: CASKSVGNQPQHF; CDR3nt: TGTGCCAGCAAAAGTGTGGGCAATCAGCCCCAGCATTTT
abundance: NA; v_gene: TRBV6-5; j_gene: TRBJ2-5; len: 15; d_gene: TRBD2; CDR3aa: CASISLAGGLGTQYF; CDR3nt: TGTGCCAGCATCTCCTTAGCGGGTGGGCTAGGGACCCAGTACTTC
abundance: NA; v_gene: TRBV7-9; j_gene: TRBJ2-3; len: 17; d_gene: NA; CDR3aa: CASSLSEVNAHTDTQYF; CDR3nt: TGTGCCAGCAGCTTATCAGAGGTGAATGCGCACACAGATACGCAGTATTTT
abundance: NA; v_gene: TRBV30; j_gene: TRBJ1-2; len: 11; d_gene: NA; CDR3aa: CAWSNDVGYTF; CDR3nt: TGTGCCTGGAGTAATGATGTTGGCTACACCTTC
abundance: NA; v_gene: TRBV28; j_gene: TRBJ1-5; len: 12; d_gene: NA; CDR3aa: CASSFSGQPQHF; CDR3nt: TGTGCCAGCAGTTTTAGTGGGCAGCCCCAGCATTTT
abundance: NA; v_gene: TRBV18; j_gene: TRBJ1-4; len: 14; d_gene: NA; CDR3aa: CASSHREGVEKLFF; CDR3nt: TGTGCCAGCTCTCACAGGGAAGGAGTGGAAAAACTGTTTTTT
abundance: NA; v_gene: TRBV10-2; j_gene: TRBJ2-2; len: 12; d_gene: NA; CDR3aa: CASSESGDELFF; CDR3nt: TGCGCCAGCAGTGAGTCGGGTGACGAGCTGTTTTTT
abundance: NA; v_gene: TRBV27; j_gene: TRBJ2-3; len: 15; d_gene: NA; CDR3aa: CASSLIPSRADTQYF; CDR3nt: TGTGCCAGCAGTTTAATTCCTAGCCGGGCAGATACGCAGTATTTT
abundance: NA; v_gene: TRBV5-4; j_gene: TRBJ1-2; len: 15; d_gene: NA; CDR3aa: CASSLSQDSLGGYTF; CDR3nt: TGTGCCAGCAGCTTATCTCAGGATTCCCTAGGGGGCTACACCTTC
abundance: NA; v_gene: TRBV24-1; j_gene: TRBJ2-1; len: 16; d_gene: TRBD1; CDR3aa: CATSDPGTGEGNEQFF; CDR3nt: TGTGCCACCAGTGATCCCGGGACAGGGGAGGGCAATGAGCAGTTCTTC
abundance: once; v_gene: TRBV7-2; j_gene: TRBJ1-5; len: 14; d_gene: NA; CDR3aa: CASSLERGREPQHF; CDR3nt: TGTGCCAGCAGCTTAGAAAGGGGGAGGGAGCCCCAGCATTTT
abundance: NA; v_gene: TRBV7-9; j_gene: TRBJ1-4; len: 16; d_gene: NA; CDR3aa: CASSSLQGDSREKLFF; CDR3nt: TGTGCCAGCAGCTCGCTGCAGGGAGACAGTCGTGAAAAACTGTTTTTT
abundance: NA; v_gene: TRBV10-3; j_gene: TRBJ1-6; len: 14; d_gene: NA; CDR3aa: CAASTTGNNSPLHF; CDR3nt: TGTGCCGCCTCCACAACAGGAAATAATTCACCCCTCCACTTT
abundance: NA; v_gene: TRBV19; j_gene: TRBJ2-3; len: 15; d_gene: NA; CDR3aa: CASSMPSGATDTQYF; CDR3nt: TGTGCCAGTAGTATGCCGAGCGGAGCCACAGATACGCAGTATTTT
abundance: NA; v_gene: TRBV19; j_gene: TRBJ2-2; len: 15; d_gene: NA; CDR3aa: CASSITRANTGELFF; CDR3nt: TGTGCCAGTAGTATAACTAGAGCGAACACCGGGGAGCTGTTTTTT
abundance: NA; v_gene: TRBV19; j_gene: TRBJ1-4; len: 16; d_gene: NA; CDR3aa: CASSHRQDRAKEKLFF; CDR3nt: TGTGCCAGTAGTCACCGACAGGACCGCGCAAAGGAAAAACTGTTTTTT
abundance: NA; v_gene: TRBV14; j_gene: TRBJ1-2; len: 15; d_gene: TRBD1; CDR3aa: CASSDRDRGFYGYTF; CDR3nt: TGTGCCAGCAGCGACCGGGACAGGGGTTTCTATGGCTACACCTTC
abundance: NA; v_gene: TRBV25-1; j_gene: TRBJ2-2; len: 13; d_gene: NA; CDR3aa: CASSVANTGELFF; CDR3nt: TGTGCCAGCAGTGTGGCGAACACCGGGGAGCTGTTTTTT
abundance: NA; v_gene: TRBV6-1; j_gene: TRBJ1-1; len: 14; d_gene: NA; CDR3aa: CASSEPGAGTEAFF; CDR3nt: TGTGCCAGCAGTGAACCAGGGGCTGGGACTGAAGCTTTCTTT
abundance: once; v_gene: TRBV6-2/TRBV6-3; j_gene: TRBJ1-4; len: 16; d_gene: NA; CDR3aa: CASSYPQASTNEKLFF; CDR3nt: TGTGCCAGCAGTTACCCCCAGGCTTCAACTAATGAAAAACTGTTTTTT
abundance: NA; v_gene: TRBV4-1; j_gene: TRBJ2-1; len: 17; d_gene: NA; CDR3aa: CASSQGIQAGTYNEQFF; CDR3nt: TGCGCCAGCAGCCAAGGGATTCAGGCTGGCACATACAATGAGCAGTTCTTC
abundance: NA; v_gene: TRBV9; j_gene: TRBJ2-2; len: 16; d_gene: TRBD2; CDR3aa: CASSLGTSGSPGELFF; CDR3nt: TGTGCCAGCAGCCTTGGGACTAGCGGGAGTCCCGGGGAGCTGTTTTTT
abundance: once; v_gene: TRBV5-4; j_gene: TRBJ2-1; len: 12; d_gene: NA; CDR3aa: CAASIKANEQFF; CDR3nt: TGTGCCGCCAGCATAAAAGCCAATGAGCAGTTCTTC
abundance: many; v_gene: TRBV6-5; j_gene: TRBJ1-5; len: 13; d_gene: TRBD1; CDR3aa: CASGGQNNQPQHF; CDR3nt: TGTGCCAGCGGGGGACAGAACAATCAGCCCCAGCATTTT
abundance: NA; v_gene: TRBV11-2; j_gene: TRBJ2-1; len: 19; d_gene: NA; CDR3aa: CASSSGPRGPTSSYNEQFF; CDR3nt: TGTGCCAGCAGCTCCGGGCCCCGGGGGCCGACGAGCTCCTACAATGAGCAGTTCTTC
abundance: NA; v_gene: TRBV5-1; j_gene: TRBJ1-1; len: 14; d_gene: NA; CDR3aa: CASSLRDMNTEAFF; CDR3nt: TGCGCCAGCAGCTTGAGGGACATGAACACTGAAGCTTTCTTT
abundance: NA; v_gene: TRBV24-1; j_gene: TRBJ1-5; len: 15; d_gene: NA; CDR3aa: CATSEAGAANQPQHF; CDR3nt: TGTGCCACCAGTGAGGCCGGGGCAGCAAATCAGCCCCAGCATTTT
abundance: NA; v_gene: TRBV7-9; j_gene: TRBJ1-1; len: 13; d_gene: NA; CDR3aa: CASLGQANTEAFF; CDR3nt: TGTGCTAGTCTTGGGCAGGCGAACACTGAAGCTTTCTTT
abundance: few; v_gene: TRBV5-4; j_gene: TRBJ2-5; len: 15; d_gene: NA; CDR3aa: CASSLGQWIGETQYF; CDR3nt: TGTGCCAGCAGCTTGGGACAGTGGATAGGGGAGACCCAGTACTTC
abundance: NA; v_gene: TRBV29-1; j_gene: TRBJ2-7; len: 13; d_gene: NA; CDR3aa: CSAAGEPRTEQYF; CDR3nt: TGCAGCGCCGCAGGGGAACCTCGCACCGAGCAGTACTTC
abundance: NA; v_gene: TRBV7-2; j_gene: TRBJ1-5; len: 15; d_gene: TRBD1; CDR3aa: CASSPPGTGRQPQHF; CDR3nt: TGTGCCAGCAGCCCACCGGGGACAGGGAGGCAGCCCCAGCATTTT
abundance: NA; v_gene: TRBV6-4; j_gene: TRBJ2-1; len: 14; d_gene: TRBD1; CDR3aa: CASSDSETGVEQFF; CDR3nt: TGTGCCAGCAGTGATAGTGAGACAGGGGTTGAGCAGTTCTTC
abundance: once; v_gene: TRBV19; j_gene: TRBJ1-5; len: 16; d_gene: TRBD1; CDR3aa: CASSARDRDSNQPQHF; CDR3nt: TGTGCCAGTTCAGCCCGGGACAGGGATAGCAATCAGCCCCAGCATTTT
abundance: NA; v_gene: TRBV5-1; j_gene: TRBJ2-5; len: 14; d_gene: TRBD1; CDR3aa: CASSTGQGQETQYF; CDR3nt: TGCGCCAGCAGCACTGGACAGGGCCAAGAGACCCAGTACTTC
abundance: NA; v_gene: TRBV28; j_gene: TRBJ2-4; len: 17; d_gene: TRBD1; CDR3aa: CASSLLGQALAKNIQYF; CDR3nt: TGTGCCAGCAGTCTGCTAGGACAGGCTCTAGCCAAAAACATTCAGTACTTC
abundance: NA; v_gene: TRBV6-5; j_gene: TRBJ1-4; len: 15; d_gene: TRBD1; CDR3aa: CASTRDRDIRSQLFF; CDR3nt: TGTGCCAGCACCCGGGACAGGGACATTCGGTCCCAACTGTTTTTT
abundance: NA; v_gene: TRBV11-3; j_gene: TRBJ2-2; len: 15; d_gene: NA; CDR3aa: CASSPRGSNTGELFF; CDR3nt: TGTGCCAGCAGCCCGCGGGGCTCGAACACCGGGGAGCTGTTTTTT
abundance: NA; v_gene: TRBV5-1; j_gene: TRBJ1-4; len: 14; d_gene: NA; CDR3aa: CASTWGGTNEKLFF; CDR3nt: TGCGCCAGCACCTGGGGAGGAACTAATGAAAAACTGTTTTTT